This T cell receptor beta chain stems from a study of cytomegalovirus exposure and HLA in healthy donors (dated by TCRdb to 2016 to 2017). With regard to the full study: An earlier analysis of roughly 610 of the donors reported 250 to 300 Gb of sequence data and 117 million unique TCR beta sequences obtained from around 190 million T cells. Donor age, sex, ethnicity and CMV serostatus were compiled alongside the repertoire data. The T cell repertoires of around 670 subjects were profiled by immunosequencing and related to cytomegalovirus serostatus. Roughly 5 DR-DQ haplotypes were handled as single units for association and clustering because linkage in the cohort was strong. Class I and class II HLA loci were covered by the typing at four-digit resolution. An earlier analysis of 450 to 750 of the donors used high-throughput TCR beta sequencing to judge whether each TCR beta V gene segment behaved as functional or pseudogenic. Among around 400 genotyped donors of the cohort, an average of approximately 240,000 unique TCR beta nucleotide sequences were sequenced per donor, approximately 20% of them non-productive. All discovery cohort repertoires had been generated using a single sequencing platform. Roughly 300 gigabases of sequencing data and some 85 million unique TCR sequences were included in an early release covering several hundred HLA-typed donors. Of the roughly 400 genotyped donors, 65% to 90% were placed in the genetic ancestry cluster associated with self-reported Caucasian donors. Along with the roughly 670-subject first cohort, a separate validation cohort of roughly 110 different subjects was used. Typing coverage varied by locus: roughly 629-630 donors for A, B, C, DRB1 and DQB1; under 550 for DQA1; 606 for DPA1; 450 to 480 for DPB1. A later genetic analysis took genome-wide SNP genotypes for about 60% of the roughly 670 donors and used that subset as a discovery cohort. High-throughput TCR immunosequencing, statistical association of individual TCRs with disease status, and machine learning were combined to predict cytomegalovirus infection status. The study aimed to test whether cataloging public T cell receptors could reveal signatures of past pathogen exposure. Rather than using new phenotypic data, the later analysis identified candidate immune exposures from TCR beta sequences and from how often those sequences occurred across donors. In a later analysis, previously published TCR beta repertoires from 670 or so donors were re-analyzed and high-resolution HLA genotyping was added so that TCR occurrence patterns could be studied.

The cohort was made up of about 670 healthy bone marrow donors. Cohort members were all nominally healthy when sampled, although unrecorded immune exposures were likely present. The donor was CMV seropositive and was included in the group of almost 300 seropositive cohort members. A peripheral blood sample was provided by each donor, and peripheral blood mononuclear cells were used for TCR beta sequencing. Genomic DNA was extracted from the blood cell samples with the Qiagen DNeasy Blood Extraction Kit. V has 2 bases trimmed and J has 4 bases trimmed; junction bases matching no gene number 8. Looking up the germline V gene yields CDR1 SGHTA and CDR2 FQGNSA. The CDR3 numbers 17 residues from cysteine through phenylalanine. The retained sequence is limited to the CDR3, 51 bases, with the frame set at the first base. The full study reports these points: A cluster of highly shared sequence variants was judged likely to be a technical artifact of the sequencing pipeline. According to a later analysis, parvovirus B19, influenza, CMV and Epstein-Barr virus appeared linked to several top co-occurrence clusters. CMV serostatus was the only immune exposure information available for the cohort. In this cohort, only TCR beta chains were sequenced, and detectable features were limited by the absence of alpha or paired-chain data. The classifier was reported to diagnose cytomegalovirus status with high specificity and sensitivity in both the original and validation cohorts. According to a later genetic analysis, donors in an Asian-associated ancestry cluster had fewer N-insertions in productive TCRs than the roughly 700-donor mean. Roughly uniform sequencing depth across donors was assumed in presence/absence analyses, although this assumption may not hold. Over 15 rarely observed V segments, including chromosome 9 orphons, were excluded from the earlier analysis of about 500 of the donors because counts were too low. Across donors, most TCR sequences were observed very rarely, whereas some public TCRs were present in many individuals. The 87-base-pair reads could not distinguish some IMGT-functional V segments, including TRBV6-2 and TRBV6-3, so those segments were excluded. Strong co-occurrence of HLA alleles, especially DR and DQ, made assigning TCR associations to individual alleles difficult. V-gene and J-gene trimming of TCR beta chains was associated with a missense DCLRE1C variant in a later genetic analysis, and the association was replicated in an independent cohort. Broadly in line with IMGT annotations, most TCR beta V segments showed up in productive rearrangements about 90% or about 30% of the time in an earlier analysis of under 700 of the donors. A further reported finding was that TCR beta sequences accurately predicted the HLA-A and HLA-B alleles for most subjects in the first cohort. In the study, some 180 TCR beta chains were listed as associated with cytomegalovirus. In a later analysis, most CMV-associated TCR beta chains were found to appear HLA-restricted, with HLA associations seemingly driven largely by CMV exposure. A later analysis associated about 18,000 TCR beta sequences with specific HLA alleles at a false discovery rate of 0.05. Correlated functional status among segregating V segments might be attributable to linkage disequilibrium, but an unknown experimental factor could not be ruled out. In vitro tests confirmed that a few of the cytomegalovirus-associated TCR beta chains recognize cytomegalovirus antigens. According to a later analysis, TCR association rates differed among HLA loci, with DRB1 alleles showing the most associated TCRs and HLA-C alleles showing the fewest. According to the authors, the approach could potentially be generalized to other disease states and immunological phenotypes. In a later analysis, HLA-associated TCR beta chains showed more clonal expansion and lower generation probabilities than non-associated chains that were equally common. Because HLA typing was missing for some donors at each locus, association tests included only the typed subset.

The method was the immunoSEQ multiplex PCR assay. A mixture of 60 forward primers for TCR Vbeta segments and 13 reverse primers for TCR Jbeta segments was used in the multiplex PCR. The CDR3 region of rearranged TCR beta genes was amplified from genomic DNA with a multiplex PCR assay. The amplified TCR beta libraries were sequenced on the Illumina HiSeq System as 87-base-pair reads. Under the source paper's analysis protocol: Across the 500 to 750 repertoires, a later analysis counted 80 million or so unique TCR beta chains, about 10 million of which were shared by at least two donors. A nearest-neighbor algorithm error-corrected the raw reads and collapsed the reads into unique sequences, merging closely related sequences to remove PCR and sequencing errors. Alignment of CDR3 sequences to IMGT reference sequences was used to assign V, D and J gene segments. For a sequence to be retained, a match of at least six nucleotides was required to both a V gene segment and a J gene segment. Rearrangements were classified as productive when the CDR3 lacked stop codons and remained in frame with V and J, and all other rearrangements were classified as non-productive. CDR3 was defined according to IMGT convention as the region running from the second conserved V-encoded cysteine to the conserved J-encoded phenylalanine. In an earlier analysis of approximately 590 of the donors, sequences lacking an unambiguous match to a single V gene segment were excluded. In an earlier analysis of a few hundred of the donors, V segments were called functional above 56.7% productive rearrangements and were called segregating when the between-donor standard deviation exceeded 5%. A statistical classification framework was built for diagnosing cytomegalovirus status from the catalog of TCR beta chain sequences. In a later analysis, TCR nucleotide sequences were compared against IMGT/GENE-DB human TR gene sequences so that V and J genes could be assigned. In a later analysis, CDR3 sequences and most-parsimonious VDJ recombination scenarios were assigned using the TCRdist pipeline. A later analysis defined each TCR beta chain by its CDR3 amino acid sequence plus V-gene family, and excluded reads lacking a unique V-gene family. As a way to deal with suspected cross-contamination and a sequencing artifact, a later analysis dropped 500 to 700 nucleotide sequences that were highly shared and had low generation probability. A later analysis calculated a clonal expansion index for each public chain from normalized within-repertoire ranks of inferred template counts. In a later analysis, generation probabilities were computed using a VDJ recombination model fitted to out-of-frame rearrangements, and the results were checked against IGoR. Hypergeometric tests were used in a later analysis to score TCR-TCR, TCR-HLA and TCR-CMV co-occurrence, with a repertoire-size bias correction applied to the TCR pairs. A later analysis estimated false discovery rates by permuting HLA or CMV assignments 20 times. In a later analysis, co-occurring TCRs were grouped using DBSCAN, and TCRdist sequence similarity was added for clustering within HLA-allele-positive subsets. Repertoires with fewer than 30,000 or more than 120,000 public chains, plus five repertoires with anomalous nucleotide sharing, were excluded from co-occurrence clustering. The clones in this table, taken by TCRdb from immuneACCESS, are in-frame only. Not every clone is retained; where verified, under half of the shortfall comes from an unresolved V gene, and the cause of the rest is unknown. The DNA was the basis for D and trimming; V, J and clone size are from that table. Across this sample there are about 120,000 clones, with approximately 79% seen only once. The ten largest make up around 15% of the sample.

As regards this clone: Its antigen is not yet known. Base qualities are not recorded, but no much larger clone differs from it by a single base.

The clonotype was recovered from a man aged 50-60 years in good health and CMV-seropositive. The sequence links TRBV7-2 to TRBJ2-3, and 11 junction bases match TRBD2. Sequencing input: PBMCs. The DNA sequence is given as TGTGCCAGCAGCTTAACAACTCTAGCGGGGGGCGCAGATACGCAGTATTTT. Translated, it reads CASSLTTLAGGADTQYF.